Reported below is one T cell receptor (beta chain). Its specificity is unknown. This CDR3 has 14 amino acids. The V end was cut by 0 bases, the J end by 3 bases, with 7 bases between. CDR1 SGHVS and CDR2 FNYEAQ come from the germline V gene. This sample stems from a study of OX40 agonist ivuxolimab in advanced cancers. Study summary: Three individuals attained partial responses, comprising one hepatocellular carcinoma case and two cutaneous melanoma cases. The study, taken as a whole, reports: By week 6 at 0.1 to 3.0 mg/kg, blood CD4+ and CD8+ T cells had expanded clonally.

Sequenced by immunoSEQ multiplex PCR; TCRdb stores in-frame clones only, minus some. This sample has tens of thousands of clones, with under 90% found just once. The source was CD4+ or CD8+ T cells sorted from blood, collected in a trial of the OX40 agonist ivuxolimab. This sequence was found in an adult with an advanced solid tumor such as melanoma, head and neck, liver or kidney cancer. The gene calls are TRBV7-6 and TRBJ2-3, with TRBD2 as a possible D gene (5 bases). The CDR3 nucleotides are TGTGCCAGCAGCTTAGCGAGGAGGACAGATACGCAGTATTTT. It translates to CASSLARRTDTQYF.